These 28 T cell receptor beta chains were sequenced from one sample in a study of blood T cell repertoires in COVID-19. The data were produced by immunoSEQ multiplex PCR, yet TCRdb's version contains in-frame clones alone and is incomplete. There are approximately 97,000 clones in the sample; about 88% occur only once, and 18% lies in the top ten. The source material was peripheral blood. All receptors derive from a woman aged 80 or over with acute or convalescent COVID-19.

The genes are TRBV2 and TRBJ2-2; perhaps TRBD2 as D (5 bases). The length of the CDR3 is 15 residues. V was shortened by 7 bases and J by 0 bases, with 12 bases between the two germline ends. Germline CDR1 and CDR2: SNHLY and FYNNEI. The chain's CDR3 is CASKSGLSNTGELFF. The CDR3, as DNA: TGTGCCAGCAAGTCTGGACTTTCGAACACCGGGGAGCTGTTTTTT.

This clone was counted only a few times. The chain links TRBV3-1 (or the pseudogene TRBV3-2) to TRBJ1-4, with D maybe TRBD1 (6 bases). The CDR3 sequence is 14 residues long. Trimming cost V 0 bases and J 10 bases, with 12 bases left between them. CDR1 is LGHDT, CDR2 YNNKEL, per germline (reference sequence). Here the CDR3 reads CASSQDWGHRKLFF. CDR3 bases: TGTGCCAGCAGCCAAGACTGGGGACATAGAAAACTGTTTTTT.

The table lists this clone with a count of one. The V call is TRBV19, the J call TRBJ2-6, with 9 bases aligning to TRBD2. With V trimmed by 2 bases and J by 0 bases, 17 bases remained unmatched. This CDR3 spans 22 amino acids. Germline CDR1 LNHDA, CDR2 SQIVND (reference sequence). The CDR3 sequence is CASSIRNTRTSVGFSGANVLTF. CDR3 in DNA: TGTGCCAGTAGTATAAGAAACACCCGGACTAGCGTTGGGTTCTCTGGGGCCAACGTCCTGACTTTC.

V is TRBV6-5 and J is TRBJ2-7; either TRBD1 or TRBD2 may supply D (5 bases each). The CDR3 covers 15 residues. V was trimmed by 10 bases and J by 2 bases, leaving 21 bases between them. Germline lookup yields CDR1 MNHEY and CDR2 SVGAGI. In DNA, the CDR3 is TGTGCCAACAGGTACCTTAGGACTCCGACCTACGAGCAGTACTTC. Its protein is CANRYLRTPTYEQYF.

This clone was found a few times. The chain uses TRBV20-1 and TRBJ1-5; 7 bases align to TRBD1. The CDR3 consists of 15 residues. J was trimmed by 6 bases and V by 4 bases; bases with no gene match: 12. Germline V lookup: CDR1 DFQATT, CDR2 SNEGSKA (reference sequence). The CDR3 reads CSATERGGPSQPQHF. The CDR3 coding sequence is TGCAGTGCTACTGAGAGAGGGGGCCCCAGTCAGCCCCAGCATTTT.

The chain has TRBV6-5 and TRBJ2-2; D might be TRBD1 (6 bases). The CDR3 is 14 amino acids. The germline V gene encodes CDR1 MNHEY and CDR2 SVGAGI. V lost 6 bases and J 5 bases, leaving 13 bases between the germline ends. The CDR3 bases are TGTGCCAGCAGCGTCAGGGGAAGGACCGGGGAGCTGTTTTTT. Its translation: CASSVRGRTGELFF.

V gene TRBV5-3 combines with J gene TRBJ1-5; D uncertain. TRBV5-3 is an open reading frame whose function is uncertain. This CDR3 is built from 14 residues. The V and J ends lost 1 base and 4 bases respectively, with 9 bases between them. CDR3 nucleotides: TGTGCCAGAAGCTTGTTTGGCAGGAATCAGCCCCAGCATTTT. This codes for CARSLFGRNQPQHF.

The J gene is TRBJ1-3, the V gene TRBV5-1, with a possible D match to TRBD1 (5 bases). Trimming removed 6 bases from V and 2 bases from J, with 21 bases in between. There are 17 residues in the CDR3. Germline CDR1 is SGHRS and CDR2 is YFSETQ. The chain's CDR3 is CASTPGGWGFPGNTIYF. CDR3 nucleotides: TGCGCCAGCACTCCGGGAGGTTGGGGCTTTCCTGGAAACACCATATATTTT. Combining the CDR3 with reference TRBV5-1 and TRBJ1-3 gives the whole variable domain KAGVTQTPRYLIKTRGQQVTLSCSPISGHRSVSWYQQTPGQGLQFLFEYFSETQRNKGNFPGRFSGRQFSNSRSEMNVSTLELGDSALYLCASTPGGWGFPGNTIYFGEGSWLTVV.

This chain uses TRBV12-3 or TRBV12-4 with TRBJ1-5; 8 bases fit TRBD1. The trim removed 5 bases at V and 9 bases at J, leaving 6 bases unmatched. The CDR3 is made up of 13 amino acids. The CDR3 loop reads CASSLQGGSPQHF. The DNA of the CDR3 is TGTGCCAGCAGTCTACAGGGGGGATCGCCCCAGCATTTT.

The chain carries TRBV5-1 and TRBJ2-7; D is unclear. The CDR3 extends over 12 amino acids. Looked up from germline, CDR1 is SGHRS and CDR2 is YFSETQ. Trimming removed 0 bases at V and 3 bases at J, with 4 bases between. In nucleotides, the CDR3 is TGCGCCAGCAGCTTGGGAGACTACGAGCAGTACTTC. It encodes CASSLGDYEQYF.

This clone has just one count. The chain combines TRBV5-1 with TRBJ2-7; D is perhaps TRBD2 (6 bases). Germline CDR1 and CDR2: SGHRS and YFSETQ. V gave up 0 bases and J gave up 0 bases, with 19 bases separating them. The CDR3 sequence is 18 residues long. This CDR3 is CASSLAAAGTSRSYEQYF. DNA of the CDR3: TGCGCCAGCAGCTTGGCGGCCGCCGGGACTTCCCGCTCCTACGAGCAGTACTTC.

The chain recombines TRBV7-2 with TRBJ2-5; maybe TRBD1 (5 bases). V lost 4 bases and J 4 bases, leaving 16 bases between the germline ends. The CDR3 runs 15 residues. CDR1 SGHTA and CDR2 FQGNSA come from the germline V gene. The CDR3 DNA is TGTGCCAGCAGCTCGCCTTTCATAGACAGAGAGACCCAGTACTTC. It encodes CASSSPFIDRETQYF.

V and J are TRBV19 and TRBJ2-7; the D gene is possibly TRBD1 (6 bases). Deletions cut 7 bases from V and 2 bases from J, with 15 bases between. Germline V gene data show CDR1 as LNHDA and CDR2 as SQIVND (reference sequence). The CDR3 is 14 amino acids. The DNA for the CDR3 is TGTGCCAGTACCCCGAACAGGGAAACCTACGAGCAGTACTTC. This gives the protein CASTPNRETYEQYF.

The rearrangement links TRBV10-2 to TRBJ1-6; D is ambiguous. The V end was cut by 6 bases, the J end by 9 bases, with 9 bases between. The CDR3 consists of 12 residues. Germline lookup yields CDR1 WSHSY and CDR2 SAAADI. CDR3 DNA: TGCGCCAGCAGCTCCGGTGGTTCACCCCTCCACTTT. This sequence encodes CASSSGGSPLHF.

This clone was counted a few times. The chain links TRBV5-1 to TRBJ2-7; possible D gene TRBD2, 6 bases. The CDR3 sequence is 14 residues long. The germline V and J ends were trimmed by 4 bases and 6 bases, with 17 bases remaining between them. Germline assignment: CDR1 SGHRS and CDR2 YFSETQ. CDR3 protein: CASSRTGSGGEQYF. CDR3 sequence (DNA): TGCGCCAGCAGCAGAACCGGGTCCGGGGGCGAGCAGTACTTC.

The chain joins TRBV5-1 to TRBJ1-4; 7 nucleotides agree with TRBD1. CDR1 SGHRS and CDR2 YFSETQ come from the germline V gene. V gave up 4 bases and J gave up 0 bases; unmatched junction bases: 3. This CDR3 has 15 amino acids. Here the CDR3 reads CASSPGQATNEKLFF. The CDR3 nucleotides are TGCGCCAGCAGCCCAGGACAGGCAACTAATGAAAAACTGTTTTTT.

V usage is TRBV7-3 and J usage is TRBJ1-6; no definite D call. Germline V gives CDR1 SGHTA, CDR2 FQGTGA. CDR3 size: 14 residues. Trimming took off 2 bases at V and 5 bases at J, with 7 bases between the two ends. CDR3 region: CASSLYRDNSPLHF. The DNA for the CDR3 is TGTGCCAGCAGCTTATACCGGGATAATTCACCCCTCCACTTT.

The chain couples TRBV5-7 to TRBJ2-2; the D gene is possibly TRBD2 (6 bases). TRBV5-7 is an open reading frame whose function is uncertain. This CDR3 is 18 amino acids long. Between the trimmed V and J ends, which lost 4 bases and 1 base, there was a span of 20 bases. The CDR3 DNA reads TGTGCCAGCAGCCCTTGGGGCCCGGGACTCCGGAACACCGGGGAGCTGTTTTTT. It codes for CASSPWGPGLRNTGELFF.

The CDR3 coding sequence is TGTGCCATCTACAGGGGGTACACAGATACGCAGTATTTT. Residues: CAIYRGYTDTQYF. The rearrangement uses TRBV6-5 and TRBJ2-3, with 8 bases aligning to TRBD1. CDR1 and CDR2 (germline): MNHEY, SVGAGI. V dropped 10 bases and J dropped 2; count of bases not matched to a gene: 5. The CDR3 consists of 13 residues.

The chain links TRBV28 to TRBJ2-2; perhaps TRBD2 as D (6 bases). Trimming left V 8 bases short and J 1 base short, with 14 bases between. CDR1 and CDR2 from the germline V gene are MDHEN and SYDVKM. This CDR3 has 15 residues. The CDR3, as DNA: TGTGCCAGCGACCCCGGGCGGGGGAACACCGGGGAGCTGTTTTTT. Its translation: CASDPGRGNTGELFF. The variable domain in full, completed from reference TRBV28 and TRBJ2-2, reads DVKVTQSSRYLVKRTGEKVFLECVQDMDHENMFWYRQDPGLGLRLIYFSYDVKMKEKGDIPEGYSVSREKKERFSLILESASTNQTSMYLCASDPGRGNTGELFFGEGSRLTVL.

In nucleotides, the CDR3 is TGTGCCATCAGTGAACAGGCCCGTTCTGAAGAGACCCAGTACTTC. Protein sequence: CAISEQARSEETQYF. The chain joins TRBV10-3 to TRBJ2-5, with a tentative D call TRBD1 (5 bases). The CDR3 covers 15 residues. Germline CDR1 is ENHRY and CDR2 is SYGVKD. V gave up 3 bases and J gave up 3 bases, with 14 bases separating them.

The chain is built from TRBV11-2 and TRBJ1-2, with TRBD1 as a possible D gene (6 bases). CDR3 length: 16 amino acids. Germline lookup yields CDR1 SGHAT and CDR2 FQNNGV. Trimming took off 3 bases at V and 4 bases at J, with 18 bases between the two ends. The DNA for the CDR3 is TGTGCCAGCAGCTTCTTAGGAAACAGGGCAGTCTATGGCTACACCTTC. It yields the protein CASSFLGNRAVYGYTF.

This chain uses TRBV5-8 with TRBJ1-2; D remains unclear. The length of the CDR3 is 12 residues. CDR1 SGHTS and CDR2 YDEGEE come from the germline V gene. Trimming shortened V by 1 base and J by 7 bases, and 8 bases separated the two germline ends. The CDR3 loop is CASSLLRGGYTF. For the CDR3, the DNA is TGTGCCAGCAGCTTGCTTCGGGGTGGCTACACCTTC.

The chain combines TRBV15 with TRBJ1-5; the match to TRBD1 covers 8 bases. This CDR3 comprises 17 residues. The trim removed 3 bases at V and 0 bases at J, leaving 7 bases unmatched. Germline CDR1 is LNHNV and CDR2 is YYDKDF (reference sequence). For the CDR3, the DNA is TGTGCCACCAGCAGGTTTGACAGGGGAAATAGCAATCAGCCCCAGCATTTT. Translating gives CATSRFDRGNSNQPQHF.

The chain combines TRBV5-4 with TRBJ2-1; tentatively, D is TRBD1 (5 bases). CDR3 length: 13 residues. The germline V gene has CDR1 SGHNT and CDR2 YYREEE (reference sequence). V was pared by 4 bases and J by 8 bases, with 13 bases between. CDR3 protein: CASSEPQGDEQFF. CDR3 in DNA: TGTGCCAGCAGCGAGCCCCAGGGCGATGAGCAGTTCTTC.

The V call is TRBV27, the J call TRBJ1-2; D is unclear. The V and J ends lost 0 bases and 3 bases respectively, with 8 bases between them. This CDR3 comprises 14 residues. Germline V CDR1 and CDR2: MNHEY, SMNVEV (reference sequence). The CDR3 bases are TGTGCCAGCAGTTTATCCCCAACTTACTATGGCTACACCTTC. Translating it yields CASSLSPTYYGYTF.

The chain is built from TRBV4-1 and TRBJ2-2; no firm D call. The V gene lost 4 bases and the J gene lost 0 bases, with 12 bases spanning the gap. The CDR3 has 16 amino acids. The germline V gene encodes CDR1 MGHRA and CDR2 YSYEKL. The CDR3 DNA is TGCGCCAGCAGCCGGGCAACCCAATCGAACACCGGGGAGCTGTTTTTT. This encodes CASSRATQSNTGELFF.

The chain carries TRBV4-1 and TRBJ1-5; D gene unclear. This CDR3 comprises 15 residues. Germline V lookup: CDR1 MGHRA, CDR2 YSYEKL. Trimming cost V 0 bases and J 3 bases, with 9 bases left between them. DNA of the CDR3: TGCGCCAGCAGCCAAGATGGTACAGACAATCAGCCCCAGCATTTT. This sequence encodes CASSQDGTDNQPQHF.